This TCR beta chain is drawn from a study of T cells in Graves' hyperthyroidism and ophthalmopathy. Study at large: Pretreatment peripheral blood was obtained at initial diagnosis.

Diagnoses rested on clinical symptoms, serum thyroxine and TRAb, thyroid ultrasound and orbital computed tomography. Amplified TCR beta CDR3 regions derived from RNA transcripts. Primed by the HTBI set, a first-round RT-PCR was run on the TCR CDR3. TCRdb redid the calling of the multiplex PCR reads with MiXCR, one entry per CDR3 protein. The sample carries under 350,000 distinct CDR3 sequences, roughly 18% recorded once. Many counts were recorded for this clonotype. The CDR3 runs 15 residues. The V gene's germline CDR1 is MDHEN and CDR2 SYDVKM. V lost 3 bases and J 7 bases, leaving 16 bases between the germline ends.

The clonotype originates from a woman between 50 and 59 years old with Graves' hyperthyroidism. The J gene is TRBJ1-5, the V gene TRBV28; no clear D. Input material: blood. CDR3 protein: CASSFPDYRGQPQHF. CDR3 DNA sequence: TGTGCCAGCAGTTTTCCCGACTACCGAGGACAGCCCCAGCATTTT.